One and the same sample provided the 2 T cell receptor beta chains below, sequenced in a study of blood T cell repertoires in COVID-19. Sequenced by immunoSEQ multiplex PCR; TCRdb stores in-frame clones only, minus some. The table has 190,000 or so clones, around 90% seen once. The specimen was PBMCs or T cells enriched from blood (not recorded which). These receptors all stem from a woman between 18 and 30 years old who had recovered from COVID-19.

This sequence joins TRBV24-1 and TRBJ1-2; D is uncertain. Looked up from germline, CDR1 is KGHDR and CDR2 is SFDVKD. Deletions cut 5 bases from V and 3 bases from J, with 12 bases between. CDR3 length: 14 residues. CDR3 coding DNA: TGTGCCACCAGTGGACAATCCTCCGACTATGGCTACACCTTC. Protein product: CATSGQSSDYGYTF.

Turning to this clone: The same CDR3 can be traced to other DNA sequences in this sample. CDR3: CASSPRTSGGANEQFF. In DNA form, the CDR3 reads TGTGCCAGCAGCCCCCGGACTAGCGGGGGGGCCAATGAGCAGTTCTTC. The V and J genes are TRBV7-9 and TRBJ2-1; 15 bases align to TRBD2. Trimming removed 5 bases from V and 6 bases from J; junction bases left unmatched: 5. The CDR3 totals 16 residues. The V gene's germline CDR1 is SEHNR and CDR2 FQNEAQ (reference sequence).